The source of this T cell receptor (beta chain) is a study of CD8 T cells in Susac syndrome. From blood CD8+ and CD4+ T cells, the TCR beta chain was sequenced. Trimming took off 5 bases at V and 2 bases at J, with 12 bases between the two ends. This CDR3 region has 14 residues. Random hexamers primed reverse transcription of about 0.5 to 1 ug RNA. An immunoSEQ multiplex PCR amplified TCR beta CDR3 over 54 Vbeta and 13 Jbeta. MiXCR, applied by TCRdb to the immunoSEQ multiplex PCR reads, yields one record per CDR3 protein. The sample includes roughly 200,000 distinct CDR3 sequences, 95% of them seen just once.

Material: CD4+ T cells from PBMCs. This clonotype was sampled from a human donor with multiple sclerosis. V gene TRBV12-3 or TRBV12-4 combines with J gene TRBJ1-1, with D possibly matching TRBD1 (5 bases). The CDR3 is CASSTFGGNTEAFF. In DNA form, the CDR3 reads TGTGCCAGCAGTACCTTCGGGGGTAACACTGAAGCTTTCTTT.